This is a list of T cell receptor beta chains from one sample in a study of spatial heterogeneity in lung cancer. MiXCR, run by TCRdb on the 5' RACE reads, gives a single entry per CDR3 protein. The sample contains about 14,000 distinct CDR3 sequences, over 3.5% of which appear only once. Here the sequenced sample was lung tumor tissue, taken at surgery. Receptors were obtained from a female donor with early-stage non-small cell lung cancer. CDR3s include the opening cysteine and the closing phenylalanine or tryptophan.

CASSLPGLANYGYTF,TRBV2,TRBJ1-2
CAWSPGPNTEAFF,TRBV30,TRBJ1-1
CASSLAGTTTYEQYF,TRBV11-2,TRBJ2-7
CASRQGPTYEQYF,TRBV2,TRBJ2-7
CSAVRGSYNSPLHF,TRBV20-1,TRBJ1-6
CASSLEPGGNSPLHF,TRBV5-1,TRBJ1-6
CASRSPAGRAERDGYTF,TRBV6-2/TRBV6-3,TRBJ1-2
CASSLSSYQETQYF,TRBV27,TRBJ2-5
CASRNLDRIAGNTIYF,TRBV12-3/TRBV12-4,TRBJ1-3
CASSLQGGDQPQHF,TRBV5-1,TRBJ1-5
CASSLGTYTDTQYF,TRBV5-6,TRBJ2-3
CSVLTQAGNIQYF,TRBV29-1,TRBJ2-4
CASSQDGIPDNTEAFF,TRBV4-1,TRBJ1-1
CASSLDFDEQFF,TRBV7-9,TRBJ2-1
CASSPTSGGETQYF,TRBV5-6,TRBJ2-5
CASSHDSIYGYTF,TRBV18,TRBJ1-2
CASSRETGELFF,TRBV18,TRBJ2-2
CSARPRDRGEDEAFF,TRBV20-1,TRBJ1-1
CASSLAVTNTEAFF,TRBV6-5,TRBJ1-1
CASSLAYIRDTQYF,TRBV5-1,TRBJ2-3
CASSLNAGNNSPLHF,TRBV7-2,TRBJ1-6
CSARVFRGALRYEQYF,TRBV20-1,TRBJ2-7
CATSQGVGGIQPQHF,TRBV15,TRBJ1-5
CASSSLDRDADTQYF,TRBV5-6,TRBJ2-3
CASSLPSGGAYSNEQFF,TRBV5-1,TRBJ2-1
CASSLGERGSSYNEQFF,TRBV7-6,TRBJ2-1
CSVERGPGYGYTF,TRBV29-1,TRBJ1-2
CASEQGSGANVLTF,TRBV5-1,TRBJ2-6
CASIGPGSTDTQYF,TRBV5-1,TRBJ2-3
CASSRRGDDTGELFF,TRBV5-1,TRBJ2-2